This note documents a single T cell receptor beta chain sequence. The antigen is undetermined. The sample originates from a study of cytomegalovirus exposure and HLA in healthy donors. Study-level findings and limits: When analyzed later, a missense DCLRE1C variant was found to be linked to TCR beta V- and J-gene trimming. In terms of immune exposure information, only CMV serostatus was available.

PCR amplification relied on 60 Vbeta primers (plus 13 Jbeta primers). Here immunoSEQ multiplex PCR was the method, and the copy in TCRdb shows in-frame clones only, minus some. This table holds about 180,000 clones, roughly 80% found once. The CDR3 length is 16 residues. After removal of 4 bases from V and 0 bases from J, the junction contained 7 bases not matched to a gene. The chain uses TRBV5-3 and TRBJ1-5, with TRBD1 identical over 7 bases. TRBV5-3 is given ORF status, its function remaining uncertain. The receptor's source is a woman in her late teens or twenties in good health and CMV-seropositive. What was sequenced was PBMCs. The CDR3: CARSHTGTDSNQPQHF. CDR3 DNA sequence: TGTGCCAGAAGCCATACCGGGACAGATAGCAATCAGCCCCAGCATTTT.